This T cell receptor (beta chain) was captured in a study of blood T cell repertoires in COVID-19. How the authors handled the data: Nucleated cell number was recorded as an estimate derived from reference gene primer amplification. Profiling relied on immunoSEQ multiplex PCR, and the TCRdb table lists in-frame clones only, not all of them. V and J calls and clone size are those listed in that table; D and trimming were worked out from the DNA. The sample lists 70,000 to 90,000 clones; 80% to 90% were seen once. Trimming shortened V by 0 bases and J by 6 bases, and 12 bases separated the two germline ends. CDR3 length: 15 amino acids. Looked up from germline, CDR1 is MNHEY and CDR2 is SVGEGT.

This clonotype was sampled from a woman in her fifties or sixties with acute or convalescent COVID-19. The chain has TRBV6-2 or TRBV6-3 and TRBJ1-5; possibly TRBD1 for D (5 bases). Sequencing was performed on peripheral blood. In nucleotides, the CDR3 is TGTGCCAGCAGTTACTCGCAGGGCTTGGTTCAGCCCCAGCATTTT. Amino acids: CASSYSQGLVQPQHF.